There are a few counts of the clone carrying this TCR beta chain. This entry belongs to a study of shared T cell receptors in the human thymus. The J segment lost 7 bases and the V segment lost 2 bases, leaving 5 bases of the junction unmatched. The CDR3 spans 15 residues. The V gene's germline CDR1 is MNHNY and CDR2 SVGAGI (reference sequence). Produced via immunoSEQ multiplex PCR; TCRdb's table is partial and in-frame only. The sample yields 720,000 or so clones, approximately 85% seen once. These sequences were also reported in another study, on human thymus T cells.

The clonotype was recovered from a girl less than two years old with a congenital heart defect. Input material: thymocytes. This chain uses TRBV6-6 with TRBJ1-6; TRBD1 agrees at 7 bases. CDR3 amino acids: CASSYLGQENSPLHF. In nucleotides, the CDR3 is TGTGCCAGCAGTTACCTCGGACAGGAAAATTCACCCCTCCACTTT.